A selection of T cell receptor beta chains follows, all from one sample in a study of blood T cell repertoires in COVID-19. TCRdb's table, derived via immunoSEQ multiplex PCR, lists solely in-frame clones and lacks some. Of 100,000 to 140,000 clones listed, around nine tenths are singletons. Sequences were obtained from peripheral blood. The receptors derive from a woman between 25 and 40 years old with acute or convalescent COVID-19. Both conserved end residues are part of each CDR3. D genes are given only for firm matches. Clone size, where shown, is once, few, many, or a class for clones that have expanded.

cdr3_length clone_size d_call j_call v_call cdr3_aa cdr3_nt
13 . . TRBJ1-6 TRBV6-5 CAGGGSNNSPLHF TGTGCCGGCGGGGGCTCGAATAATTCACCCCTCCACTTT
13 . . TRBJ1-1 TRBV19 CASEGKQGTEAFF TGTGCCAGCGAAGGGAAGCAGGGGACTGAAGCTTTCTTT
15 . TRBD2 TRBJ2-7 TRBV4-2 CASSHPGGVGYEQYF TGTGCCAGCAGCCACCCGGGGGGTGTAGGCTACGAGCAGTACTTC
16 . . TRBJ1-1 TRBV10-1 CASIWVGSLGSTEAFF TGCGCCAGCATTTGGGTAGGTTCATTGGGGAGCACTGAAGCTTTCTTT
16 . . TRBJ2-3 TRBV7-9 CASSLVGGRNTDTQYF TGTGCCAGCAGCTTAGTAGGGGGTCGGAACACAGATACGCAGTATTTT
15 . TRBD2 TRBJ2-5 TRBV7-3 CASSLMAGGKETQYF TGTGCCAGCAGCTTAATGGCGGGGGGTAAGGAGACCCAGTACTTC
14 . . TRBJ1-1 TRBV5-5 CASSPSTGLSSAFF TGTGCCAGCAGCCCGTCGACAGGCCTGTCGTCGGCTTTCTTT
16 few . TRBJ1-5 TRBV30 CAWSVSGLKYNQPQHF TGTGCCTGGAGTGTCTCAGGACTGAAATACAATCAGCCCCAGCATTTT
12 . . TRBJ1-1 TRBV12-3/TRBV12-4 CASRHNTPEAFF TGTGCCAGCAGACACAATACCCCTGAAGCTTTCTTT
15 . . TRBJ2-5 TRBV4-3 CASSQDGGQFGTQYF TGCGCCAGCAGCCAAGATGGAGGACAGTTTGGGACCCAGTACTTC
18 . . TRBJ2-2 TRBV30 CAWSVRRRRSTWTGELFF TGTGCCTGGAGTGTACGGAGACGTAGAAGTACGTGGACCGGGGAGCTGTTTTTT
12 . . TRBJ2-1 TRBV5-3 CARSPSGNEQFF TGTGCCAGAAGCCCCTCGGGTAATGAGCAGTTCTTC
18 . TRBD1 TRBJ1-1 TRBV5-1 CASSLLGQGRGMNTEAFF TGCGCCAGCAGCTTATTAGGACAGGGGAGGGGGATGAACACTGAAGCTTTCTTT
16 . . TRBJ2-1 TRBV11-2 CASSLDRGFGFHEQFF TGTGCCAGCAGCTTAGATCGGGGTTTCGGGTTCCATGAGCAGTTCTTC
15 . TRBD1 TRBJ1-2 TRBV6-6 CASSRAQGQNYGYTF TGTGCCAGCAGTCGGGCACAGGGGCAAAACTATGGCTACACCTTC
16 . TRBD2 TRBJ2-7 TRBV27 CASSLSLAGAHFEQYF TGTGCCAGCAGTTTATCTTTAGCGGGAGCCCATTTCGAGCAGTACTTC
15 . . TRBJ1-1 TRBV10-3 CAISESKGGRFEAFF TGTGCCATCAGTGAGTCGAAGGGGGGGCGATTTGAAGCTTTCTTT
14 . . TRBJ1-4 TRBV27 CASSGHRAEEKLFF TGTGCCAGCAGCGGGCACAGGGCTGAAGAAAAACTGTTTTTT
15 . TRBD1 TRBJ2-7 TRBV7-8 CASSRDRSFSYEQYF TGTGCCAGCAGCCGGGACAGATCCTTTTCCTACGAGCAGTACTTC
15 . . TRBJ2-7 TRBV2 CASKEIDRRPYEQYF TGTGCCAGCAAAGAGATTGACAGGCGCCCCTACGAGCAGTACTTC